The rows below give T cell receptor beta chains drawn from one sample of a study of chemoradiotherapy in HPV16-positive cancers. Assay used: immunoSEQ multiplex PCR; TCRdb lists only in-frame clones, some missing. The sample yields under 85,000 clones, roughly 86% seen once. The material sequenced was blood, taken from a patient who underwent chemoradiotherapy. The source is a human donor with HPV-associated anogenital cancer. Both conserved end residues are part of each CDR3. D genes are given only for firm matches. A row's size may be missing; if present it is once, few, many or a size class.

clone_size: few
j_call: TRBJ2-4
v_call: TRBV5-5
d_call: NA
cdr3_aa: CASSLSPSGSDIQYF
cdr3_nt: TGTGCCAGCAGCTTGAGCCCATCTGGTTCGGACATTCAGTACTTC

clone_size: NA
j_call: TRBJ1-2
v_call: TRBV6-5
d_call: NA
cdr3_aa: CAISASARWDGYTF
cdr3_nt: TGTGCCATCTCGGCATCTGCACGGTGGGATGGCTACACCTTC

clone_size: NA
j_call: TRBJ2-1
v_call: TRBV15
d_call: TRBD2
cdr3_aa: CATSWGLAGRSKDEQFF
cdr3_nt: TGTGCCACCAGCTGGGGACTAGCGGGAAGGAGTAAAGATGAGCAGTTCTTC

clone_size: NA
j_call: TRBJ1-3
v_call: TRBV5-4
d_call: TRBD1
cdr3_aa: CASSVQGARNTIYF
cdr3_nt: TGTGCCAGCAGCGTTCAGGGGGCGAGAAACACCATATATTTT

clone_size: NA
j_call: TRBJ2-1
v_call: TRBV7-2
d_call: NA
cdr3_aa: CASSAYWGASSEQFF
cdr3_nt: TGTGCCAGCAGCGCCTATTGGGGGGCATCAAGTGAGCAGTTCTTC

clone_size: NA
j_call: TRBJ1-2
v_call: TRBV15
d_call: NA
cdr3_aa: CATSLDTLANYGYTF
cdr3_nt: TGTGCCACCAGCCTAGACACACTAGCTAACTATGGCTACACCTTC

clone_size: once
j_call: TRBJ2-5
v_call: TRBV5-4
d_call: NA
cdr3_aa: CASSLAGRTQETQYF
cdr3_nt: TGTGCCAGCAGCTTGGCGGGGAGAACCCAAGAGACCCAGTACTTC

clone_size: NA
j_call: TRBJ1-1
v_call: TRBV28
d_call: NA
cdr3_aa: CASSPTGGGGTEAFF
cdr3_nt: TGTGCCAGCAGTCCTACCGGGGGGGGAGGCACTGAAGCTTTCTTT

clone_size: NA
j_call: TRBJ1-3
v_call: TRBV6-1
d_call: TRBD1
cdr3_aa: CASRADRGPGNTIYF
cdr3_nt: TGTGCCAGCAGAGCTGACAGGGGACCTGGAAACACCATATATTTT

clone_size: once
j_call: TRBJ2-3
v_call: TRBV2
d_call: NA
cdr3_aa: CAILRDGSTDTQYF
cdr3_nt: TGTGCCATTTTACGGGACGGAAGCACAGATACGCAGTATTTT